A single sample gave rise to the 20 T cell receptor beta chains below, sequenced in a study of chemoradiotherapy in HPV16-positive cancers. Repertoires were generated with immunoSEQ multiplex PCR, while TCRdb's copy carries only in-frame clones and drops some. The table lists 10,000 to 15,000 clones, 60% to 85% of them singletons, with nearly 7.5% in the top ten. Sampling was conducted from a patient who underwent chemoradiotherapy. The receptors were sampled from a human donor with HPV-associated anogenital cancer.

This rearrangement joins TRBV4-3 to TRBJ1-5; D uncertain. Trimming removed 0 bases from V and 1 base from J, with 1 base in between. The CDR3 has 13 residues. Germline CDR1 LGHNA, CDR2 YSLEER. The CDR3, as DNA: TGCGCCAGCAGCCAAGACAGCAATCAGCCCCAGCATTTT. Its translation is CASSQDSNQPQHF.

This clone was picked up a small number of times. The genes are TRBV5-1 and TRBJ1-2, with unresolved D. V lost 2 bases to trimming and J lost 0 bases, with 5 bases between them. Per the germline V gene, CDR1 is SGHRS and CDR2 is YFSETQ. The CDR3 is made up of 13 amino acids. The CDR3 nucleotides are TGCGCCAGCAGCTTAGCAGCTAACTATGGCTACACCTTC. This encodes CASSLAANYGYTF.

V usage is TRBV12-5 and J usage is TRBJ2-2, with 8 bases identical to TRBD1. Losses at the gene ends were 0 bases for V and 5 bases for J; bases not matched to a gene: 11. Germline V gene sequence: CDR1 LGHNT, CDR2 FRNRAP. There are 18 residues in the CDR3. The CDR3 loop is CASGLVLEDRVRTGELFF. The DNA of the CDR3 is TGTGCTAGTGGTTTGGTTCTAGAGGACAGGGTACGAACCGGGGAGCTGTTTTTT.

The chain has TRBV10-3 and TRBJ2-5; TRBD2 aligns across 11 bases. The germline V gene encodes CDR1 ENHRY and CDR2 SYGVKD. Trimming took 6 bases from V and 5 from J; bases not matched to a gene: 2. The CDR3 runs 13 residues. This CDR3 reads CAIRLAGEETQYF. The CDR3 region has the DNA TGTGCCATCAGACTAGCGGGAGAGGAGACCCAGTACTTC.

The V and J genes are TRBV5-8 and TRBJ2-2; a possible D gene is TRBD2 (6 bases). The CDR3 loop spans 15 amino acids. Germline V lookup: CDR1 SGHTS, CDR2 YDEGEE. V gave up 4 bases and J gave up 2 bases, with 12 bases separating them. CDR3 nucleotides: TGTGCCAGCAGCCGGGACGGGAGAAACACCGGGGAGCTGTTTTTT. It is translated as CASSRDGRNTGELFF.

V usage is TRBV10-3 and J usage is TRBJ2-1; 11 bases are shared with TRBD1. The CDR3 spans 19 residues. V dropped 3 bases and J dropped 2; count of bases not matched to a gene: 12. Germline CDR1 reads ENHRY; CDR2 reads SYGVKD. The CDR3 loop is CAISDPGQGDTTAYNEQFF. Written as DNA, the CDR3 is TGTGCCATCAGTGACCCGGGACAGGGGGATACTACTGCCTACAATGAGCAGTTCTTC.

The chain recombines TRBV25-1 with TRBJ1-1, with a tentative D call TRBD1 (5 bases). The CDR3 contains 14 residues. Germline V gene lookup returns CDR1 MGHDK and CDR2 SYGVNS. The V gene lost 3 bases and the J gene lost 4 bases, with 12 bases spanning the gap. The CDR3, as DNA: TGTGCCAGCAGTGATAACTCTGACAGCACTGAAGCTTTCTTT. This codes for CASSDNSDSTEAFF.

The V call is TRBV29-1, the J call TRBJ1-1; 9 bases map to TRBD1. Germline V gene lookup returns CDR1 SQVTM and CDR2 ANQGSEA. The V gene end was trimmed by 6 bases and the J gene end by 1 base; junction bases not matched to a gene: 6. The length of the CDR3 is 14 residues. The CDR3 spells CSVMTGGENTEAFF. The CDR3 DNA reads TGCAGCGTGATGACAGGGGGAGAGAACACTGAAGCTTTCTTT.

This clone was found once. The chain employs TRBV11-2 and TRBJ2-1, with D perhaps matching TRBD1 or TRBD2 (5 bases each). Trimming removed 8 bases at V and 3 bases at J, with 17 bases between. The CDR3 length is 15 residues. In germline, CDR1 is SGHAT, CDR2 FQNNGV. As DNA, the CDR3 is TGTGCCAGCGGACGGACGGGGCGGCTCTACAATGAGCAGTTCTTC. Its translation: CASGRTGRLYNEQFF.

The V and J genes are TRBV28 and TRBJ1-5; 10 bases fit TRBD1. The CDR3 extends over 17 amino acids. J was trimmed by 0 bases and V by 8 bases; bases with no gene match: 10. CDR1 is MDHEN, CDR2 SYDVKM, per germline. The CDR3 nucleotides read TGTGCCAGCCGGAACCGGGACAGGGGTTATAGCAATCAGCCCCAGCATTTT. Its translation is CASRNRDRGYSNQPQHF.

This clone was detected a few times. The V call is TRBV5-4, the J call TRBJ2-6; 10 bases are shared with TRBD1. J gave up 0 bases and V 5 bases, and 11 bases lay outside the gene matches. The germline V gene encodes CDR1 SGHNT and CDR2 YYREEE (reference sequence). CDR3 size: 19 residues. For the CDR3, the DNA is TGTGCCAGCAGAGGGGACAGGGGAAGTACTGTCTCTGGGGCCAACGTCCTGACTTTC. This encodes CASRGDRGSTVSGANVLTF.

In this sample, this clone turned up once. CDR3 sequence: CAMNQGNNSPLHF. CDR3 sequence (DNA): TGTGCCATGAACCAGGGTAATAATTCACCCCTCCACTTT. The rearrangement links TRBV10-3 to TRBJ1-6; D is perhaps TRBD1 (5 bases). The germline gives CDR1 ENHRY, CDR2 SYGVKD. CDR3 size: 13 residues. The V gene lost 9 bases and the J gene lost 5 bases, with 11 bases spanning the gap.

This chain connects TRBV7-2 to TRBJ2-1; no reliable D call. Germline V gene lookup returns CDR1 SGHTA and CDR2 FQGNSA. The CDR3 length is 15 residues. V was trimmed by 2 bases and J by 3 bases, leaving 11 bases between them. The CDR3 spells CASSLRADRYNEQFF. The CDR3 DNA follows: TGTGCCAGCAGCTTAAGGGCGGACCGCTACAATGAGCAGTTCTTC.

Of note for this clone: Within the sample, other DNA sequences also encode this same CDR3. The chain is built from TRBV28 and TRBJ1-1; D ambiguous. Germline CDR1 and CDR2: MDHEN and SYDVKM. There are 11 residues in the CDR3. Trimming took off 7 bases at V and 5 bases at J, with 8 bases between the two ends. CDR3 residues: CASTLGTEAFF. The CDR3, as DNA: TGTGCCAGCACCTTGGGTACTGAAGCTTTCTTT. Together with reference TRBV28 and TRBJ1-1, the CDR3 gives the full variable domain: DVKVTQSSRYLVKRTGEKVFLECVQDMDHENMFWYRQDPGLGLRLIYFSYDVKMKEKGDIPEGYSVSREKKERFSLILESASTNQTSMYLCASTLGTEAFFGQGTRLTVV.

The sample holds a few counts of this clone. The chain uses TRBV28 and TRBJ1-5, with unresolved D. V gave up 2 bases and J gave up 7 bases, with 9 bases separating them. CDR3 length: 13 residues. Per the germline V gene, CDR1 is MDHEN and CDR2 is SYDVKM. For the CDR3, the DNA is TGTGCCAGCAGTTTACCGGGTTTACAGCCCCAGCATTTT. Amino acid sequence: CASSLPGLQPQHF.

J is TRBJ2-2 and V is TRBV5-4, with D possibly TRBD1 on 5 matching bases. This CDR3 comprises 16 residues. Trimming pared 2 bases from V and 4 bases from J, leaving 15 bases between. The germline V gene encodes CDR1 SGHNT and CDR2 YYREEE (reference sequence). For the CDR3, the DNA is TGTGCCAGCAGCTTCGACAGTTTCGGCACCACCGGGGAGCTGTTTTTT. This encodes CASSFDSFGTTGELFF.

In this sample, this clone turned up a few times. The CDR3 nucleotides are TGTGCCAGCAGCGGGGGGGGGCCTACTGAAGCTTTCTTT. It translates to CASSGGGPTEAFF. The rearrangement links TRBV9 to TRBJ1-1; possibly TRBD1 for D (6 bases). The CDR3 totals 13 residues. Trimming stripped 3 bases from V and 5 bases from J, with 11 bases between. The V gene's germline CDR1 is SGDLS and CDR2 YYNGEE.

This clone has a handful of counts. The gene calls are TRBV4-2 and TRBJ2-2; D perhaps matches TRBD1 (6 bases). This CDR3 contains 15 residues. V was clipped by 4 bases and J by 6 bases, with 15 bases between them. Germline values: CDR1 LGHNA, CDR2 YNFKEQ. CDR3 protein: CASSLYQGKAGELFF. The CDR3 region has the DNA TGTGCCAGCAGCCTGTATCAGGGGAAAGCCGGGGAGCTGTTTTTT.

The chain carries TRBV5-4 and TRBJ2-7; D is ambiguous. Trimming shortened V by 0 bases and J by 5 bases, and 9 bases separated the two germline ends. Germline V gene sequence: CDR1 SGHNT, CDR2 YYREEE (reference sequence). This CDR3 contains 13 residues. Here the CDR3 DNA reads TGTGCCAGCAGCTTGGCTAAATTGAACGAGCAGTACTTC. It is translated as CASSLAKLNEQYF.

This sequence joins TRBV20-1 and TRBJ2-7; D unresolved. The V gene lost 0 bases and the J gene lost 3 bases, with 3 bases spanning the gap. CDR3 length: 11 amino acids. Germline CDR1 is DFQATT and CDR2 is SNEGSKA (reference sequence). The CDR3 bases are TGCAGTGCTAGAGATAACTACGAGCAGTACTTC. Translation gives CSARDNYEQYF.